Below, 30 T cell receptor beta chains from the same sample are listed, as sequenced in a study of a mutant IDH1 vaccine in newly diagnosed glioma. Libraries were prepared by immunoSEQ multiplex PCR; TCRdb keeps only in-frame clonotypes and omits some of them. The sample contains approximately 60,000 clones, roughly 71% of which appear only once. These TCRs are of unknown antigen specificity. Time point indicated: week 35, safety follow-up. Each dose delivered 300 ug of mutant IDH1 20-mer peptide subcutaneously with imiquimod. The specimen comprised PBMCs, sampled from a glioma patient whose treatment included an IDH1 peptide vaccine. These receptors originate from a man between 50 and 59 years old with glioma.

The chain employs TRBV19 and TRBJ1-2; 10 nucleotides line up with TRBD1. CDR1 and CDR2 (germline): LNHDA, SQIVND (reference sequence). The junction had 10 bases not matched to a gene; V was cut back by 6 bases and J by 3 bases. This CDR3 contains 16 residues. DNA for the CDR3: TGTGCCAGTAGGGGGACAGGGGCGTTGTGGGACTATGGCTACACCTTC. Translation: CASRGTGALWDYGYTF. The full variable domain, in which reference TRBV19 and TRBJ1-2 provide the parts outside the CDR3, is DGGITQSPKYLFRKEGQNVTLSCEQNLNHDAMYWYRQDPGQGLRLIYYSQIVNDFQKGDIAEGYSVSREKKESFPLTVTSAQKNPTAFYLCASRGTGALWDYGYTFGSGTRLTVV.

The CDR3 DNA follows: TGTGCCAGCAGCCCCCTCCTGGTGGGTAACGAGCAGTTCTTC. Translation: CASSPLLVGNEQFF. The V and J genes are TRBV7-2 and TRBJ2-1; D uncertain. Trimming removed 5 bases from V and 10 bases from J, with 18 bases in between. Germline-derived CDR1 and CDR2 are SGHTA and FQGNSA. The CDR3 extends over 14 amino acids. Based on the CDR3 plus reference TRBV7-2 and TRBJ2-1, the full variable domain is GAGVSQSPSNKVTEKGKDVELRCDPISGHTALYWYRQSLGQGLEFLIYFQGNSAPDKSGLPSDRFSAERTGGSVSTLTIQRTQQEDSAVYLCASSPLLVGNEQFFGPGTRLTVL.

The V call is TRBV6-6, the J call TRBJ2-3; 8 nucleotides match TRBD2. The germline gives CDR1 MNHNY, CDR2 SVGAGI (reference sequence). The CDR3 extends over 15 amino acids. V shed 8 bases and J 0 bases; nucleotides not matched to a gene: 7. CDR3 region: CASGSGGSSTDTQYF. CDR3 sequence (DNA): TGTGCCAGCGGAAGCGGGGGCAGTAGCACAGATACGCAGTATTTT.

The chain has TRBV2 and TRBJ1-1; a possible D gene is TRBD1 (6 bases). Germline V gene lookup returns CDR1 SNHLY and CDR2 FYNNEI. The CDR3 contains 15 residues. Trimming took 2 bases from V and 6 from J, leaving 16 bases between them. CDR3 in DNA: TGTGCCAGCAGTGAAAGGGGGACTCTGGGCGCTGAAGCTTTCTTT. It is translated as CASSERGTLGAEAFF.

The rearrangement links TRBV6-5 to TRBJ1-6; D is unresolved. The V end was cut by 2 bases, the J end by 7 bases, with 9 bases between. Germline V lookup: CDR1 MNHEY, CDR2 SVGAGI. The CDR3 has 14 residues. CDR3 in DNA: TGTGCCAGCAGTTACCTCCAAGGGAATTCACCCCTCCACTTT. This encodes CASSYLQGNSPLHF.

The chain is built from TRBV15 and TRBJ1-2; the D gene is possibly TRBD1 (6 bases). Trimming cost V 1 base and J 3 bases, with 12 bases left between them. The CDR3 spans 15 residues. The germline gives CDR1 LNHNV, CDR2 YYDKDF (reference sequence). The CDR3 bases are TGTGCCACCAGCAGAGTTGGGGGGCGACACTATGGCTACACCTTC. Translating gives CATSRVGGRHYGYTF.

V is TRBV10-3 and J is TRBJ1-2; 7 bases are shared with TRBD1. Germline V gene data show CDR1 as ENHRY and CDR2 as SYGVKD. The CDR3 is 14 residues long. The J segment lost 6 bases and the V segment lost 8 bases, leaving 12 bases of the junction unmatched. Here the CDR3 DNA reads TGTGCCATCGGTTTAGGGGACAGCTTAAATGGCTACACCTTC. Residues: CAIGLGDSLNGYTF.

The rearrangement links TRBV6-1 to TRBJ1-3; 7 bases are a match to TRBD1. The CDR3 contains 14 residues. CDR1 and CDR2 (germline): MNHNS, SASEGT. The V segment lost 5 bases and the J segment 0 bases; nucleotides outside the gene matches: 1. The CDR3 DNA is TGTGCCAGCAGTCGGACAGGCTCTGGAAACACCATATATTTT. Its protein product is CASSRTGSGNTIYF.

This clone was observed a handful of times. The rearrangement links TRBV2 to TRBJ2-1; D gene ambiguous. There are 11 residues in the CDR3. Germline loops: CDR1 SNHLY, CDR2 FYNNEI. V was trimmed by 8 bases and J by 9 bases, leaving 11 bases between them. This CDR3 is CASLGRGEQFF. The CDR3 bases are TGTGCCAGCTTGGGCCGAGGTGAGCAGTTCTTC.

V and J are TRBV10-3 and TRBJ1-1; 7 bases agree with TRBD1. This CDR3 region has 14 residues. Per germline, CDR1 ENHRY and CDR2 SYGVKD. The V gene end was trimmed by 6 bases and the J gene end by 1 base; junction bases not matched to a gene: 5. In nucleotides, the CDR3 is TGTGCCATCAGAACAGGGGAGGGGAACACTGAAGCTTTCTTT. Encoded protein: CAIRTGEGNTEAFF.

The chain carries TRBV5-5 and TRBJ2-6; D is perhaps TRBD1 (5 bases). This CDR3 contains 15 residues. Germline V gives CDR1 SGHKS, CDR2 YYEKEE (reference sequence). Trimming removed 4 bases from V and 2 bases from J, with 10 bases in between. The CDR3 sequence is CASSPTQAGANVLTF. CDR3 coding DNA: TGTGCCAGCAGCCCGACACAGGCTGGGGCCAACGTCCTGACTTTC.

The chain carries TRBV5-1 and TRBJ1-5; 8 positions match TRBD1. CDR1 is SGHRS, CDR2 YFSETQ, per germline. The CDR3 runs 15 residues. Trimming removed 4 bases from V and 3 bases from J; junction bases left unmatched: 6. The CDR3 coding sequence is TGCGCCAGCAGCCCCGGACAGGGTTACAATCAGCCCCAGCATTTT. Protein sequence: CASSPGQGYNQPQHF.

In its sample, this clone was seen once. This sequence joins TRBV4-2 and TRBJ1-3; D unclear. CDR1 and CDR2 from the germline V gene are LGHNA and YNFKEQ. CDR3 size: 19 residues. Trimming stripped 0 bases from V and 2 bases from J, with 20 bases between. The CDR3 nucleotides are TGTGCCAGCAGCCAAGATTGGGCGGGAGAGGGTTCGGCTGGAAACACCATATATTTT. As protein: CASSQDWAGEGSAGNTIYF.

The chain combines TRBV19 with TRBJ2-7; D might be TRBD2 (6 bases). V was shortened by 8 bases and J by 0 bases, with 14 bases between the two germline ends. The CDR3 has 14 residues. CDR1 is LNHDA and CDR2 is SQIVND in the germline V gene (reference sequence). Written as DNA, the CDR3 is TGTGCCAGTCAAGCCGTCGGGGGCTCCTACGAGCAGTACTTC. Its protein product is CASQAVGGSYEQYF.

The chain uses TRBV25-1 and TRBJ2-5; 7 bases are a match to TRBD1. V was clipped by 8 bases and J by 1 base; unmatched bases: 10. This CDR3 region has 15 residues. Germline V gene lookup returns CDR1 MGHDK and CDR2 SYGVNS. CDR3: CASRPSDRAQETQYF. The CDR3 DNA is TGTGCCAGCCGACCCTCCGACAGGGCCCAAGAGACCCAGTACTTC.

The J gene is TRBJ2-7, the V gene TRBV19, with 12 bases aligning to TRBD1. Trimming removed 6 bases from V and 9 bases from J; junction bases left unmatched: 18. From germline, CDR1 is LNHDA and CDR2 SQIVND (reference sequence). This CDR3 is built from 17 residues. The DNA for the CDR3 is TGTGCCAGTAGCCCCCTGAGGGACGGGACAGGGGGCGTTGGGCAGTACTTC. As protein: CASSPLRDGTGGVGQYF.

J is TRBJ1-2 and V is TRBV20-1; D might be TRBD1 (5 bases). Trimming shortened V by 3 bases and J by 10 bases, and 12 bases separated the two germline ends. The CDR3 consists of 11 residues. Germline-derived CDR1 and CDR2 are DFQATT and SNEGSKA (reference sequence). CDR3 coding DNA: TGCAGTGCTAGGTTTCGGGGGGACTACACCTTC. As protein: CSARFRGDYTF.

J is TRBJ1-4 and V is TRBV4-1; possible D gene TRBD1, 5 bases. The ends were cut back, 0 bases at V and 2 bases at J, with 13 bases in the middle. The CDR3 runs 17 residues. Germline loops: CDR1 MGHRA, CDR2 YSYEKL. CDR3 sequence reads: CASSQDGTLSTNEKLFF. The DNA of the CDR3 is TGCGCCAGCAGCCAAGACGGGACCTTAAGCACTAATGAAAAACTGTTTTTT.

This clone was observed a handful of times. The CDR3 region is CASSLDRGHEQYF. The CDR3 coding sequence is TGTGCCAGCAGCTTAGACAGGGGCCACGAGCAGTACTTC. V usage is TRBV7-3 and J usage is TRBJ2-7, with 8 nucleotides matching TRBD1. The CDR3 is 13 amino acids. Germline V CDR1 and CDR2: SGHTA, FQGTGA. Unmatched junction bases numbered 2, after V lost 2 bases and J lost 5 bases.

This rearrangement joins TRBV19 to TRBJ1-4; D unresolved. Germline V gene lookup returns CDR1 LNHDA and CDR2 SQIVND (reference sequence). V was shortened by 4 bases and J by 4 bases, with 16 bases between the two germline ends. There are 16 residues in the CDR3. The CDR3 reads CASSTNKRTGNEKLFF. In DNA, the CDR3 is TGTGCCAGTAGTACTAACAAACGGACGGGTAATGAAAAACTGTTTTTT. Using reference TRBV19 and TRBJ1-4 for the parts outside the CDR3, the full variable domain is DGGITQSPKYLFRKEGQNVTLSCEQNLNHDAMYWYRQDPGQGLRLIYYSQIVNDFQKGDIAEGYSVSREKKESFPLTVTSAQKNPTAFYLCASSTNKRTGNEKLFFGSGTQLSVL.

The chain uses TRBV7-8 and TRBJ2-7; D is possibly TRBD1 or TRBD2 (6 bases each). There are 14 residues in the CDR3. The V gene lost 5 bases and the J gene lost 6 bases, with 17 bases spanning the gap. CDR1 and CDR2 (germline): SGHVS, FQNEAQ. As DNA, the CDR3 is TGTGCCAGCAGCAGGGGGGACTTCGCTGGCGAGCAGTACTTC. It codes for CASSRGDFAGEQYF. Full variable domain (missing parts from reference TRBV7-8 and TRBJ2-7): GAGVSQSPRYKVAKRGQDVALRCDPISGHVSLFWYQQALGQGPEFLTYFQNEAQLDKSGLPSDRFFAERPEGSVSTLKIQRTQQEDSAVYLCASSRGDFAGEQYFGPGTRLTVT.

Written as DNA, the CDR3 is TGTGCCAGCAGTTTACGGGGGGCCGGCACTGAAGCTTTCTTT. Translated, it gives CASSLRGAGTEAFF. This rearrangement joins TRBV27 to TRBJ1-1; TRBD1 is a possible D gene (6 bases). The CDR3 loop spans 14 amino acids. The germline gives CDR1 MNHEY, CDR2 SMNVEV (reference sequence). V was clipped by 2 bases and J by 4 bases, with 11 bases between them.

The chain combines TRBV7-9 with TRBJ2-7; D perhaps matches TRBD2 (6 bases). The CDR3 runs 15 residues. Germline CDR1 reads SEHNR; CDR2 reads FQNEAQ (reference sequence). V lost 1 base to trimming and J lost 7 bases, with 17 bases between them. The CDR3 bases are TGTGCCAGCAGCTTAGGGGACGCGGCCCGGGAGGAGCAGTACTTC. Translating it yields CASSLGDAAREEQYF.

The CDR3 bases are TGTGCCAGCAGCCCCTCCGGGACAACTAATGAAAAACTGTTTTTT. Translated, it gives CASSPSGTTNEKLFF. This rearrangement joins TRBV4-2 to TRBJ1-4; unclear D gene. There are 15 residues in the CDR3. The germline gives CDR1 LGHNA, CDR2 YNFKEQ. The V gene lost 4 bases and the J gene lost 0 bases, with 9 bases spanning the gap.

This clone was counted ten times or more. The chain is built from TRBV10-2 and TRBJ1-4; possible D gene TRBD1, 5 bases. This CDR3 region has 16 residues. CDR1 WSHSY and CDR2 SAAADI come from the germline V gene. The V gene lost 4 bases and the J gene lost 0 bases, with 12 bases spanning the gap. CDR3 in DNA: TGCGCCAGCAGTGCGGGGCTGGATGCAACTAATGAAAAACTGTTTTTT. It codes for CASSAGLDATNEKLFF.

The chain couples TRBV25-1 to TRBJ2-1; tentatively, D is TRBD1 or TRBD2 (6 bases each). This CDR3 has 14 amino acids. Germline V gives CDR1 MGHDK, CDR2 SYGVNS. The V end lost 6 bases, the J end lost 10 bases, and 19 bases lay between the germline ends. The CDR3 DNA reads TGTGCCAGCAGCCGAGGGGGGTGGGATGGAGAGCAGTTCTTC. It is translated as CASSRGGWDGEQFF.

V usage is TRBV6-5 and J usage is TRBJ2-7, with D tentatively TRBD1 (5 bases). Trimming took 2 bases from V and 6 from J, leaving 8 bases between them. Germline CDR1 reads MNHEY; CDR2 reads SVGAGI. This CDR3 has 12 amino acids. The CDR3 sequence is CASSYPGREQYF. The CDR3 region has the DNA TGTGCCAGCAGTTACCCAGGGCGCGAGCAGTACTTC.

The CDR3 coding sequence is TGTGCCAGTAGTATACGGCCACCGCGGGGCACCGGGGAGCTGTTTTTT. Protein sequence: CASSIRPPRGTGELFF. This chain links TRBV19 with TRBJ2-2; D perhaps matches TRBD2 (6 bases). Germline V CDR1 and CDR2: LNHDA, SQIVND (reference sequence). Trimming cost V 2 bases and J 4 bases, with 14 bases left between them. The CDR3 has 16 residues.

This clone came up a few times. The rearrangement links TRBV2 to TRBJ2-7, with D tentatively TRBD1 (6 bases). The CDR3 extends over 14 amino acids. Germline CDR1 reads SNHLY; CDR2 reads FYNNEI. V lost 3 bases to trimming and J lost 4 bases, with 13 bases between them. Here the CDR3 reads CASSEGDTTYEQYF. CDR3 coding DNA: TGTGCCAGCAGTGAGGGGGACACAACTTACGAGCAGTACTTC.

The V and J genes are TRBV5-1 and TRBJ2-1; perhaps TRBD2 as D (6 bases). CDR3 length: 12 residues. The V gene's germline CDR1 is SGHRS and CDR2 YFSETQ. V dropped 7 bases and J dropped 6 bases, with 11 bases sitting between them. In DNA, the CDR3 is TGCGCCAGCGGGGGGTTTGGCAATGAGCAGTTCTTC. Translated, it gives CASGGFGNEQFF.